This TCR beta chain was observed in a study of T cell repertoires in cytomegalovirus infection (dated by TCRdb to about 2019). For the study in its entirety: Donor HLA type was relevant to the analysis, because carriage of CMV infection together with the matching HLA type was indicated by public TCR beta signatures. General study outcomes and caveats: The ex vivo response was dominated by HLA-C-restricted CMV-specific TCR beta clonotypes, which also provided the single most frequent clonotype in two of eight donors. Cumulative frequency of public TCR beta family members discriminated carriers of CMV infection plus the relevant HLA type in this cohort and an independent roughly 330-donor cohort.

The table lists this clonotype with a few counts. Its specific antigen is unknown. Base qualities are missing; no much larger clone stands one base away. Counted from cysteine to phenylalanine, this CDR3 has 15 amino acids. CDR3 DNA only is kept here, 45 bases in frame from base 1. The V end gives up 5 bases and the J end 5 bases, leaving 7 bases in the junction not matched to a gene. Sequences SGHTA (CDR1) and FQGNSA (CDR2) are obtained from the germline V gene. The sample was run on an Illumina HiSeq 1500. The raw public reads went through TCRdb reprocessing: fastp at Q25, MiXCR clone calling, in-frame beta chains kept. Identical CDR3 proteins give one entry, which carries the most common genes and DNA. This sample lists about 260,000 distinct CDR3 sequences; around 13% were detected once. 8.8% of the sample rests with the top ten.

The sequence derives from a human donor in good health (CMV status not recorded). Some clones in this sample may be carry-over from other donors' samples. In this chain, TRBV7-2 is recombined with TRBJ2-5, with 11 bases matching TRBD2. The material sequenced was PBMCs. This receptor has the CDR3 CASSPVVAGGETQYF. The DNA sequence is given as TGTGCCAGCAGCCCCGTGGTAGCGGGGGGGGAGACCCAGTACTTC.